Below, 29 T cell receptor beta chains from the same sample are listed, as sequenced in a study of patients and donors after allogeneic stem cell transplantation. TCRdb independently ran MiXCR on the RT-PCR reads; one entry per CDR3 protein. The repertoire consists of a few hundred thousand distinct CDR3 sequences, with approximately 14% occurring once and the leading ten covering around 10%. Material: blood, either unsorted or a sorted T cell fraction (not recorded which). These receptors originate from a human donor who was either an allogeneic HSCT recipient or a stem cell or donor lymphocyte infusion donor (not recorded which). It is not recorded whose cells these are; they may come from a transplant donor.

This clonotype was counted between two and nine times. The V call is TRBV12-3 or TRBV12-4, the J call TRBJ2-2; TRBD1 agrees at 7 bases. This CDR3 region has 14 residues. V dropped 8 bases and J dropped 4; count of bases not matched to a gene: 7. CDR3 DNA sequence: TGTGCCAGCGTCGAGACAGGGTTCACCGGGGAGCTGTTTTTT. It yields the protein CASVETGFTGELFF.

This clonotype has only a few counts. The J gene is TRBJ1-2, the V gene TRBV7-6; possibly TRBD1 for D (6 bases). Trimming cost V 5 bases and J 8 bases, with 15 bases left between them. This CDR3 spans 13 amino acids. The germline gives CDR1 SGHVS, CDR2 FNYEAQ. The CDR3 DNA is TGTGCCAGCAGCCCGACAGGTTCGGGGGGCTACACCTTC. Amino acids: CASSPTGSGGYTF.

This clonotype was seen only a few times. CDR3 nucleotides: TGTGCCAGCGCCCGAGGTCAAGAGACCCAGTACTTC. Translation gives CASARGQETQYF. The rearrangement uses TRBV6-5 and TRBJ2-5; D not certain. Germline assignment: CDR1 MNHEY and CDR2 SVGAGI. This CDR3 region has 12 residues. Trimming cost V 8 bases and J 2 bases, with 9 bases left between them.

This clonotype was observed a few times. This chain joins TRBV20-1 and TRBJ2-7, with 9 bases aligning to TRBD1. The CDR3 length is 13 residues. Looked up from germline, CDR1 is DFQATT and CDR2 is SNEGSKA (reference sequence). The V segment lost 3 bases and the J segment 2 bases; nucleotides outside the gene matches: 2. As DNA, the CDR3 is TGCAGTGCTAGTCGACAGGGGGCCTACGAGCAGTACTTC. This codes for CSASRQGAYEQYF.

This clonotype appeared many times. This rearrangement joins TRBV7-3 to TRBJ1-1, with 7 bases that match TRBD1. The J segment lost 6 bases and the V segment lost 5 bases, leaving 12 bases of the junction unmatched. Germline values: CDR1 SGHTA, CDR2 FQGTGA. The CDR3 contains 15 residues. For the CDR3, the DNA is TGTGCCAGCAGCGGCGCAGGGGGGATGAGTCCTGAAGCTTTCTTT. It yields the protein CASSGAGGMSPEAFF. Full variable domain (missing parts from reference TRBV7-3 and TRBJ1-1): GAGVSQTPSNKVTEKGKYVELRCDPISGHTALYWYRQSLGQGPEFLIYFQGTGAADDSGLPNDRFFAVRPEGSVSTLKIQRTERGDSAVYLCASSGAGGMSPEAFFGQGTRLTVV.

This clonotype was picked up many times. The chain employs TRBV12-3 or TRBV12-4 and TRBJ1-1; 9 bases are shared with TRBD1. V trimming: 7 bases; J trimming: 1 base; junction bases outside the gene matches: 4. The CDR3 is 14 amino acids. The CDR3 bases are TGTGCCAGCACCCCGGGACAGGGGAACACTGAAGCTTTCTTT. It is translated as CASTPGQGNTEAFF.

This clonotype occurred many times. The chain combines TRBV29-1 with TRBJ2-3; 7 nucleotides agree with TRBD1. The CDR3 length is 12 residues. CDR1 is SQVTM, CDR2 ANQGSEA, per germline. Trimming removed 6 bases from V and 4 bases from J; junction bases left unmatched: 4. CDR3 protein: CSVRGGPDTQYF. The CDR3 nucleotides read TGCAGCGTCAGAGGGGGCCCAGATACGCAGTATTTT.

This clonotype has just a few counts. The germline gene is not matched at one end of the junction; a read error may be the cause. This chain uses TRBV7-7 with TRBJ2-3, with 10 bases aligning to TRBD2. This CDR3 region has 15 residues. Germline V gene data show CDR1 as SSHAT and CDR2 as FNYEAQ (reference sequence). This chain's CDR3 is CASSSSSGGADTQYF. As DNA, the CDR3 is TGTGCTAGCAGCTCCTCTAGCGGGGGTGCAGATACGCAGTATTTT.

This clonotype appeared a few times. This chain joins TRBV7-6 and TRBJ1-1; perhaps TRBD1 as D (6 bases). The CDR3 covers 14 residues. Germline CDR1 SGHVS, CDR2 FNYEAQ. V gave up 5 bases and J gave up 5 bases, with 15 bases separating them. CDR3 sequence reads: CASSGSSQGTEAFF. CDR3 DNA sequence: TGTGCCAGCAGCGGTTCATCCCAGGGGACTGAAGCTTTCTTT.

The chain joins TRBV11-2 to TRBJ2-5; 10 bases fit TRBD1. The CDR3 extends over 15 amino acids. Germline CDR1 SGHAT, CDR2 FQNNGV. The ends lost 1 base at V and 5 bases at J; junction bases unmatched: 4. CDR3 nucleotide sequence: TGTGCCAGCAGCTTAGGTGGGACAGGGGACGAGACCCAGTACTTC. Translated, it gives CASSLGGTGDETQYF.

In this sample, this clonotype turned up many times. V and J are TRBV5-4 and TRBJ2-7; D ambiguous. Germline V lookup: CDR1 SGHNT, CDR2 YYREEE (reference sequence). This CDR3 contains 14 residues. The V end was cut by 4 bases, the J end by 2 bases, with 13 bases between. In nucleotides, the CDR3 is TGTGCCAGCAGCAGAACGGCATCTACCTACGAGCAGTACTTC. It specifies CASSRTASTYEQYF. Complete variable domain (other parts from reference TRBV5-4 and TRBJ2-7): ETGVTQSPTHLIKTRGQQVTLRCSSQSGHNTVSWYQQALGQGPQFIFQYYREEENGRGNFPPRFSGLQFPNYSSELNVNALELDDSALYLCASSRTASTYEQYFGPGTRLTVT.

This clonotype has at least ten counts. The chain carries TRBV24-1 and TRBJ2-1; 10 bases fit TRBD2. CDR3 size: 14 residues. V lost 8 bases, J lost 5 bases, and 5 bases stayed unmatched. The germline CDR1 and CDR2 sequences are KGHDR and SFDVKD. The CDR3 nucleotides read TGTGCCACCATCGGACTAGCGGACCACAATGAGCAGTTCTTC. It codes for CATIGLADHNEQFF.

The rearrangement joins TRBV7-6 to TRBJ1-2; 7 nucleotides line up with TRBD1. The CDR3 runs to 14 residues. V trimming: 6 bases; J trimming: 8 bases; junction bases outside the gene matches: 12. Germline V gives CDR1 SGHVS, CDR2 FNYEAQ. In DNA form, the CDR3 reads TGTGCCAGCAGTGTCGACAGGGTTGGGCTGGGCTACACCTTC. Translating it yields CASSVDRVGLGYTF.

Remarks on this clonotype: Because it lacks the conserved phenylalanine or tryptophan at the end, this CDR3 is likely a read error. It is unclear where the CDR3 begins or ends on the DNA, so no DNA is shown, and the CDR3 is as TCRdb lists it. The chain uses TRBV5-4 and TRBJ2-1; the table gives TRBD2 as D, unverified against the DNA. Germline CDR1 SGHNT, CDR2 YYREEE (reference sequence). A total of 14 residues make up the CDR3, ends included. The CDR3 is CASSSTVASGGAAL.

V is TRBV9 and J is TRBJ2-7; D remains ambiguous. The CDR3 loop spans 12 amino acids. V lost 1 base, J lost 4 bases, and 6 bases lay in between. Germline assignment: CDR1 SGDLS and CDR2 YYNGEE. CDR3 coding DNA: TGTGCCAGCAGCGTACTCAGGTACGAGCAGTACTTC. It translates to CASSVLRYEQYF. The variable domain in full, completed from reference TRBV9 and TRBJ2-7, reads DSGVTQTPKHLITATGQRVTLRCSPRSGDLSVYWYQQSLDQGLQFLIQYYNGEERAKGNILERFSAQQFPDLHSELNLSSLELGDSALYFCASSVLRYEQYFGPGTRLTVT.

This rearrangement joins TRBV3-1 to TRBJ2-7; D ambiguous. Germline V CDR1 and CDR2: LGHDT, YNNKEL (reference sequence). This CDR3 is 14 amino acids long. V was shortened by 4 bases and J by 4 bases, with 14 bases between the two germline ends. CDR3 DNA: TGTGCCAGCAGCCGGGCGGTCCGCCAGTACGAGCAGTACTTC. Translated, it gives CASSRAVRQYEQYF.

This clonotype occurred many times. The chain is built from TRBV7-3 and TRBJ2-3, with TRBD2 matching over 15 bases. The CDR3 contains 14 residues. J was trimmed by 8 bases and V by 4 bases; bases with no gene match: 1. Germline assignment: CDR1 SGHTA and CDR2 FQGTGA. The CDR3 DNA reads as TGTGCCAGCAGCTCGGGACTAGCGGGAGGTACGCAGTATTTT. This translates into CASSSGLAGGTQYF.

This clonotype was recorded many times. Here the CDR3 reads CASSLYVDGRRRNEQFF. As DNA, the CDR3 is TGTGCCAGCAGCTTGTATGTGGACGGGAGAAGGAGGAATGAGCAGTTCTTC. The chain recombines TRBV7-9 with TRBJ2-1; D is perhaps TRBD2 (6 bases). CDR3 length: 17 amino acids. CDR1 SEHNR and CDR2 FQNEAQ come from the germline V gene (reference sequence). Trimming took off 3 bases at V and 7 bases at J, with 22 bases between the two ends.

In its sample, this clonotype was seen a few times. The V and J genes are TRBV29-1 and TRBJ2-7, with a tentative D call TRBD1 (5 bases). This CDR3 contains 13 residues. With 1 base removed from V and 3 bases from J, the gap between germline ends came to 10 bases. The germline gives CDR1 SQVTM, CDR2 ANQGSEA. CDR3 in DNA: TGCAGCGTTGAAGCTGGACAACTCTACGAGCAGTACTTC. Its translation: CSVEAGQLYEQYF.

This clonotype appeared many times. V gene TRBV7-6 combines with J gene TRBJ2-1, with 7 bases aligning to TRBD1. The CDR3 length is 14 residues. Germline assignment: CDR1 SGHVS and CDR2 FNYEAQ. V shed 2 bases and J 8 bases; nucleotides not matched to a gene: 6. CDR3 protein: CASSLSGGGDEQFF. Written as DNA, the CDR3 is TGTGCCAGCAGCTTATCAGGGGGTGGGGATGAGCAGTTCTTC.

This clonotype was recorded a few times. The gene calls are TRBV20-1 and TRBJ2-5; 7 bases align to TRBD1. Unmatched junction bases numbered 0, after V lost 7 bases and J lost 1 base. CDR3 length equals 11 residues. The germline V gene encodes CDR1 DFQATT and CDR2 SNEGSKA (reference sequence). CDR3 bases: TGCAGTGGACAGGGCCAAGAGACCCAGTACTTC. Protein: CSGQGQETQYF.

This clonotype was counted at least ten times. This chain uses TRBV5-6 with TRBJ2-3; D not resolved. Trimming pared 3 bases from V and 5 bases from J, leaving 7 bases between. The CDR3 consists of 12 residues. Per the germline V gene, CDR1 is SGHDT and CDR2 is YYEEEE. In nucleotides, the CDR3 is TGTGCCAGCAGCTGGAGCGTAGATACGCAGTATTTT. Its translation: CASSWSVDTQYF. Full variable domain (remainder filled in from reference TRBV5-6 and TRBJ2-3): DAGVTQSPTHLIKTRGQQVTLRCSPKSGHDTVSWYQQALGQGPQFIFQYYEEEERQRGNFPDRFSGHQFPNYSSELNVNALLLGDSALYLCASSWSVDTQYFGPGTRLTVL.

This clonotype was counted at least ten times. The rearrangement uses TRBV5-1 and TRBJ2-4; weak D call: TRBD1 (5 bases). V lost 0 bases, J lost 8 bases, and 12 bases lay in between. The length of the CDR3 is 14 residues. Germline lookup yields CDR1 SGHRS and CDR2 YFSETQ. CDR3 loop: CASSLVDTRDIQYF. DNA for the CDR3: TGCGCCAGCAGCTTGGTGGACACTCGGGACATTCAGTACTTC.

This chain connects TRBV4-1 to TRBJ2-7; 8 bases are a match to TRBD1. The CDR3 spans 17 residues. The germline gives CDR1 MGHRA, CDR2 YSYEKL. Trimming cost V 3 bases and J 3 bases; bases outside gene matches: 13. The CDR3 loop reads CASSQLFMGTGYYEQYF. For the CDR3, the DNA is TGCGCCAGCAGCCAGTTATTTATGGGGACAGGCTACTACGAGCAGTACTTC.

This clonotype was recorded at least ten times. This chain links TRBV12-3 or TRBV12-4 with TRBJ2-7, with 7 bases identical to TRBD2. The CDR3 is 12 residues long. Trimming at V came to 5 bases and at J to 6 bases, leaving 4 bases not matched to a gene. This chain's CDR3 is CASSRTSREQYF. CDR3 bases: TGTGCCAGCAGTCGGACTAGTCGCGAGCAGTACTTC.

This clonotype was found many times. The chain uses TRBV6-1 and TRBJ1-6, with no clear D. CDR3 length: 13 amino acids. Trimming took 7 bases from V and 5 from J, leaving 9 bases between them. The V gene's germline CDR1 is MNHNS and CDR2 SASEGT. CDR3 in DNA: TGTGCCAGCACAAGGCCAGATAATTCACCCCTCCACTTT. The encoded protein is CASTRPDNSPLHF.

This clonotype came up a few times. In nucleotides, the CDR3 is TGCAGTGCCTGGACGGGGGAATGGATACATGGCTACACCTTC. Protein product: CSAWTGEWIHGYTF. The chain is built from TRBV20-1 and TRBJ1-2, with D possibly being TRBD1 (5 bases). The V end was cut by 6 bases, the J end by 6 bases, with 20 bases between. CDR1 DFQATT and CDR2 SNEGSKA come from the germline V gene (reference sequence). The CDR3 spans 14 residues.

CDR3 coding DNA: TGTGCCAGCAGCTCCCAGATACTAGCGGGGGAACGGCAGTTCTTC. This codes for CASSSQILAGERQFF. V is TRBV7-2 and J is TRBJ2-1; 11 bases fit TRBD2. CDR1 and CDR2 from the germline V gene are SGHTA and FQGNSA. The CDR3 has 15 residues. Trimming removed 4 bases from V and 12 bases from J; junction bases left unmatched: 11.

This clonotype occurred a few times. The V and J genes are TRBV19 and TRBJ1-6, with a weak D call TRBD1 (5 bases). The V and J ends lost 6 bases and 14 bases respectively, with 17 bases between them. This CDR3 is built from 13 residues. CDR1 and CDR2 from the germline V gene are LNHDA and SQIVND (reference sequence). The CDR3 sequence: CASRRTSEVSLHF. Here the CDR3 DNA reads TGTGCCAGTAGAAGGACATCCGAAGTGTCCCTCCACTTT. Full variable domain (outside the CDR3, taken from reference TRBV19 and TRBJ1-6): DGGITQSPKYLFRKEGQNVTLSCEQNLNHDAMYWYRQDPGQGLRLIYYSQIVNDFQKGDIAEGYSVSREKKESFPLTVTSAQKNPTAFYLCASRRTSEVSLHFGNGTRLTVT.